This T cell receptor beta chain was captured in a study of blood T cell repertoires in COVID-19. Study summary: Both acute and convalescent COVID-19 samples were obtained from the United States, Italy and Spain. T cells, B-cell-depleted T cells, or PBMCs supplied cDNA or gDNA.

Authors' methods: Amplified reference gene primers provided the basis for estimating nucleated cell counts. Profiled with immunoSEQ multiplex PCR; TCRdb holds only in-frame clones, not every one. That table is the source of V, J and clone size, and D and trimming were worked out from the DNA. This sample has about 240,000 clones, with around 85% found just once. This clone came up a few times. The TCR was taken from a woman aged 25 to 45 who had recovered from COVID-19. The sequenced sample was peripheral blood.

The DNA of the CDR3 is TGTGCCAGCAGCCAAGGACAGTTCTATAATTCACCCCTCCACTTT. It specifies CASSQGQFYNSPLHF. The J gene is TRBJ1-6, the V gene TRBV3-1 (or the pseudogene TRBV3-2); D possibly corresponds to TRBD1 (5 bases). There are 15 residues in the CDR3. V lost 1 base, J lost 3 bases, and 7 bases lay in between. Per the germline V gene, CDR1 is LGHDT and CDR2 is YNNKEL (reference sequence).